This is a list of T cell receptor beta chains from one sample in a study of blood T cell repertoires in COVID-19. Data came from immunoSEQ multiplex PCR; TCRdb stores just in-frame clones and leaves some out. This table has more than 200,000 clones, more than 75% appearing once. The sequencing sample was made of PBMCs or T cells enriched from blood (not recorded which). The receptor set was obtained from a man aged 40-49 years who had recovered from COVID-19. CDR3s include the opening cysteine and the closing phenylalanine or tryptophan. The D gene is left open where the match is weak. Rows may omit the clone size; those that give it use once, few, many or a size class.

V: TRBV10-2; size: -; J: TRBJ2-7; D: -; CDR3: CASRLAGNGEQYF; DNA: TGCGCCAGCAGGTTAGCAGGGAATGGGGAGCAGTACTTC
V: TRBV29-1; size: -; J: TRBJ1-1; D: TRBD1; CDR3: CSGGTGRNTEAFF; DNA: TGCAGCGGGGGGACAGGACGAAACACTGAAGCTTTCTTT
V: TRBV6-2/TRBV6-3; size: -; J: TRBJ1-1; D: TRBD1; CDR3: CASTPDRGLSSTEAFF; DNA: TGTGCCAGCACCCCAGACAGGGGGCTTAGTAGCACTGAAGCTTTCTTT
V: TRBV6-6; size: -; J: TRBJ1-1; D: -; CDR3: CASSYSIAARGTEAFF; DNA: TGTGCCAGCAGTTACTCGATTGCGGCGAGAGGGACTGAAGCTTTCTTT
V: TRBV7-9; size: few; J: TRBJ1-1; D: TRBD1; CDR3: CATYRGRLNTEAFF; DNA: TGTGCCACCTACAGGGGGCGGCTGAACACTGAAGCTTTCTTT
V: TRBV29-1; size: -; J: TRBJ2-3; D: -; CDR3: CSVSGFLGVDTQYF; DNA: TGCAGCGTTTCGGGGTTTCTGGGCGTGGATACGCAGTATTTT
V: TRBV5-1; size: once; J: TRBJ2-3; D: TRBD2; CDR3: CASSPVGEGKTDTQYF; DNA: TGCGCCAGCAGCCCGGTCGGGGAGGGCAAAACAGATACGCAGTATTTT
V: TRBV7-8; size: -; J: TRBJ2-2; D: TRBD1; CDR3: CASSLHRGHTGELFF; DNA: TGTGCCAGCAGCTTACACAGGGGTCACACCGGGGAGCTGTTTTTT
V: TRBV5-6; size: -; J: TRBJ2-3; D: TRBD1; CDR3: CASSWGTGVRTDTQYF; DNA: TGTGCCAGCAGCTGGGGGACAGGGGTACGAACAGATACGCAGTATTTT
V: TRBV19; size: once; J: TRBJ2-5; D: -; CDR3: CASSGAAQETQYF; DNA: TGTGCCAGTAGTGGTGCGGCTCAAGAGACCCAGTACTTC
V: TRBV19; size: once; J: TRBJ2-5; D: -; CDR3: CASSIRGGGETQYF; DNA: TGTGCCAGTAGTATTAGGGGGGGAGGGGAGACCCAGTACTTC
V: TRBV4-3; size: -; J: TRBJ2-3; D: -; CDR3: CASSQDPWQGGYGTDTQYF; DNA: TGCGCCAGCAGCCAGGACCCCTGGCAGGGTGGTTACGGCACAGATACGCAGTATTTT
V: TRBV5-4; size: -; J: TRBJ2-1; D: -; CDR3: CASGSIGQKRDEQFF; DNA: TGTGCCAGCGGATCAATAGGACAGAAACGCGATGAGCAGTTCTTC
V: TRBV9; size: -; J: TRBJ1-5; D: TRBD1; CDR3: CASSLGTGHEPQHF; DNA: TGTGCCAGCAGCCTCGGGACAGGCCACGAGCCCCAGCATTTT
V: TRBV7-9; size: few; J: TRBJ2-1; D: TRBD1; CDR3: CASSLEGGLEQFF; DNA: TGTGCCAGCAGCTTGGAAGGGGGCCTTGAGCAGTTCTTC
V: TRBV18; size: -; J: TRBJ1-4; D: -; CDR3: CASSPREATNEKLFF; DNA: TGTGCCAGCTCACCACGAGAAGCAACTAATGAAAAACTGTTTTTT
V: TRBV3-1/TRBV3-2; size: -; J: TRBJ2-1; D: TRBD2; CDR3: CASSLEAGAYNEQFF; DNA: TGTGCCAGCAGCCTGGAGGCGGGAGCCTACAATGAGCAGTTCTTC
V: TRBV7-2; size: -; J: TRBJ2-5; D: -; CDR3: CASSLESRGWETQYF; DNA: TGTGCCAGCAGCCTAGAGTCCCGGGGGTGGGAGACCCAGTACTTC
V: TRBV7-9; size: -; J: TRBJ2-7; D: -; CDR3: CASSGGRRGFHEQYF; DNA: TGTGCCAGCAGCGGAGGTCGTAGAGGTTTCCACGAGCAGTACTTC
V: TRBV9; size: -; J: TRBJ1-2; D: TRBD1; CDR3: CASSGDSQAF; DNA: TGTGCCAGCAGCGGGGACAGTCAGGCCTTC
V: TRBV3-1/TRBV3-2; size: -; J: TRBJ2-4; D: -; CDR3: CASSQRELNIQYF; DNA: TGTGCCAGCAGCCAAAGGGAGTTGAACATTCAGTACTTC
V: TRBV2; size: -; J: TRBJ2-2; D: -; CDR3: CASLLRGRGTVGELFF; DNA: TGTGCCAGCCTTCTTAGGGGCCGGGGGACGGTCGGGGAGCTGTTTTTT
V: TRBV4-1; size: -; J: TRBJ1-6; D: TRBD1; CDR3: CASSDRVNSPLHF; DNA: TGCGCCAGCAGCGACAGGGTTAATTCACCCCTCCACTTT
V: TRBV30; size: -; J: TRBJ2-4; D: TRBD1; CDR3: CAWSRQGARSKNIQYF; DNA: TGTGCCTGGAGTCGACAGGGGGCGCGTTCCAAAAACATTCAGTACTTC
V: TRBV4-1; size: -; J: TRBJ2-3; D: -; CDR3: CASSQSNGSPTDTQYF; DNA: TGCGCCAGCAGCCAGAGTAACGGTTCCCCCACAGATACGCAGTATTTT
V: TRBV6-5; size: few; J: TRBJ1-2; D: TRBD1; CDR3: CATYSGTGPTYGYTF; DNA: TGTGCCACCTATTCCGGGACAGGGCCAACCTATGGCTACACCTTC
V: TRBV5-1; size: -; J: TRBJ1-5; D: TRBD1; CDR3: CASRAGTASDSNQPQHF; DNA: TGCGCCAGCAGGGCCGGGACAGCCTCAGATAGCAATCAGCCCCAGCATTTT
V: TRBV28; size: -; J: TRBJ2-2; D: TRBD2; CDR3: CASSWPGAGTNTGELFF; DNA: TGTGCCAGCAGCTGGCCCGGAGCGGGGACGAACACCGGGGAGCTGTTTTTT
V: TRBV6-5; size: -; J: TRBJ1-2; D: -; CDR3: CASSYSSPDFYGYTF; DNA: TGTGCCAGCAGTTACTCATCGCCAGACTTCTATGGCTACACCTTC
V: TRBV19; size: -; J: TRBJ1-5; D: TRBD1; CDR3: CASSIGPGGPNQPQHF; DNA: TGTGCCAGTAGTATCGGGCCAGGGGGTCCAAATCAGCCCCAGCATTTT
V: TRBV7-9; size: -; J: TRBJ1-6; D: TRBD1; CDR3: CASSFYQGVTYNSPLHF; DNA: TGTGCCAGCAGCTTCTATCAGGGGGTTACCTATAATTCACCCCTCCACTTT
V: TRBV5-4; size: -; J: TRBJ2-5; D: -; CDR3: CASSIGGRRAQETQYF; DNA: TGTGCCAGCAGCATCGGGGGGCGTAGGGCCCAAGAGACCCAGTACTTC
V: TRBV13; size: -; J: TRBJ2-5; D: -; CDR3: CASSWGYPETQYF; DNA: TGTGCCAGCAGCTGGGGCTACCCAGAGACCCAGTACTTC